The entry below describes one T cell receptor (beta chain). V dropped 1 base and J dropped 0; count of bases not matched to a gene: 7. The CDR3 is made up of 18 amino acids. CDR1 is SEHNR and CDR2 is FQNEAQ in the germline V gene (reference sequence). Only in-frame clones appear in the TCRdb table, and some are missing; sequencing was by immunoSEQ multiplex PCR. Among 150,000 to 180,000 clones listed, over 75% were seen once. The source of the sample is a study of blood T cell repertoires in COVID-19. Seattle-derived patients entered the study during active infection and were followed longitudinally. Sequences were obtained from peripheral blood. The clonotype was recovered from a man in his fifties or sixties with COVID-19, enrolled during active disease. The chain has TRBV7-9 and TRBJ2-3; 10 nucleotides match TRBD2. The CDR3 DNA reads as TGTGCCAGCAGCTTAGGGGGACTAGCGCACACTAGCACAGATACGCAGTATTTT. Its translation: CASSLGGLAHTSTDTQYF.